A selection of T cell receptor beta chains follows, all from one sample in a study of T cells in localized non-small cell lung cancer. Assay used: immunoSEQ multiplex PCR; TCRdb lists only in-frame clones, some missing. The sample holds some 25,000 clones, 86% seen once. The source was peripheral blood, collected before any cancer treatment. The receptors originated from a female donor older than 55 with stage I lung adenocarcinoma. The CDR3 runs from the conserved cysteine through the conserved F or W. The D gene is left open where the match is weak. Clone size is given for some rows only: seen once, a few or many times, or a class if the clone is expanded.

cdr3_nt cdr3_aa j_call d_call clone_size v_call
TGTGCCAGCAGCATGACGGAGAACTATGGCTACACCTTC CASSMTENYGYTF TRBJ1-2 NA medium-sized TRBV9
TGTGCCATTGCTGACTTTGGGCGGAGAGACAATGAGCAGTTCTTC CAIADFGRRDNEQFF TRBJ2-1 NA NA TRBV10-3
TGTGCCAGCAGATCTATCCCCGGACAGGGAGGGTACGAGCAGTACTTC CASRSIPGQGGYEQYF TRBJ2-7 NA NA TRBV27
TGTGCCTGGAGTTCTCACAGGGACGAGCAGTACTTC CAWSSHRDEQYF TRBJ2-7 NA NA TRBV30
TGTGCCTGGAGCATTACCGGGCCTAGTGGCTACACCTTC CAWSITGPSGYTF TRBJ1-2 NA NA TRBV30
TGTGCCAGCAGCTTATGGGCCCGCACCGGGGAGCTGTTTTTT CASSLWARTGELFF TRBJ2-2 NA NA TRBV7-9
TGTGCCAGCAGCTTAGACCAGACGTTGAACTATGGCTACACCTTC CASSLDQTLNYGYTF TRBJ1-2 NA NA TRBV7-9
TGTGCCTGGAGTAGGAGAGTCACGGTGAACACTGAAGCTTTCTTT CAWSRRVTVNTEAFF TRBJ1-1 NA NA TRBV30
TGTGCCAGCAGTTACCCTTCTACCGGGGAGCTGTTTTTT CASSYPSTGELFF TRBJ2-2 NA few TRBV6-6
TGTGCCAGCAGCTTGGTTGAGGTTAACGAGCAGTACTTC CASSLVEVNEQYF TRBJ2-7 NA NA TRBV5-4
TGTGCCTGGAGTCTAAGTAGCGGGAGACCTTCCTACAATGAGCAGTTCTTC CAWSLSSGRPSYNEQFF TRBJ2-1 TRBD2 NA TRBV30
TGTGCCAGCAGCCGGTGGGGGGACCGAGCTTTCTTT CASSRWGDRAFF TRBJ1-1 NA NA TRBV6-5
TGTGCCAGCAGCTTGGTAGCGCGGCCGGGGTACGAGCAGTACTTC CASSLVARPGYEQYF TRBJ2-7 NA once TRBV5-6
TGTGCCAGCAGCTTGGTGCAGGGGGCGAGAGGCGTTTCACCCCTCCACTTT CASSLVQGARGVSPLHF TRBJ1-6 TRBD1 NA TRBV5-4
TGTGCCAGGAAGGACAAGGCCTGGAATGAGCAGTTCTTC CARKDKAWNEQFF TRBJ2-1 NA NA TRBV27
TGTGCCAGCAGTCCAGACCTATCGCCTAACTATGGCTACACCTTC CASSPDLSPNYGYTF TRBJ1-2 NA NA TRBV2
TGTGCCAGCAGCTTGGCGGGGATCTTACGCAACGAGCAGTACTTC CASSLAGILRNEQYF TRBJ2-7 NA NA TRBV5-6
TGTGCCAGCAGCTTACAGGGGTCGCCGGGAGAGACCCAGTACTTC CASSLQGSPGETQYF TRBJ2-5 NA NA TRBV7-6
TGCGCCAGCAGCCGTGGGGAGACAGGGCCAGAGACCCAGTACTTC CASSRGETGPETQYF TRBJ2-5 TRBD1 NA TRBV5-1
TGCAGCGTCGCGGCATCCCCAGGTGAAAAACTGTTTTTT CSVAASPGEKLFF TRBJ1-4 NA NA TRBV29-1
TGTGCCAGCAGCTACTCCGACAGGGGGCTCTACAATGAGCAGTTCTTC CASSYSDRGLYNEQFF TRBJ2-1 TRBD1 NA TRBV9
TGTGCCAGCAGCCCGACAGGACTGAACAATGAGCAGTTCTTC CASSPTGLNNEQFF TRBJ2-1 NA medium-sized TRBV7-3